The 12 T cell receptor beta chains below were found in one sample sequenced in a study of OX40 agonist ivuxolimab in advanced cancers. Only in-frame clones appear in the TCRdb table, and some are missing; sequencing was by immunoSEQ multiplex PCR. The sample lists over 70,000 clones, around 82% occurring once. The material was CD4+ or CD8+ T cells sorted from blood, obtained in a trial of the OX40 agonist ivuxolimab. These receptor sequences come from an adult with an advanced solid tumor such as melanoma, head and neck, liver or kidney cancer.

The chain has TRBV18 and TRBJ1-5, with no clear D. V lost 3 bases and J lost 2, with 8 bases in between. Germline values: CDR1 KGHSH, CDR2 LQKENI. This CDR3 is 14 amino acids long. CDR3 sequence reads: CASSPSKGNQPQHF. The CDR3 bases are TGTGCCAGCTCACCCTCAAAGGGCAATCAGCCCCAGCATTTT. The whole variable domain, filled in from reference TRBV18 and TRBJ1-5, reads NAGVMQNPRHLVRRRGQEARLRCSPMKGHSHVYWYRQLPEEGLKFMVYLQKENIIDESGMPKERFSAEFPKEGPSILRIQQVVRGDSAAYFCASSPSKGNQPQHFGDGTRLSIL.

The rearrangement joins TRBV30 to TRBJ2-1; D is tentatively TRBD1 or TRBD2 (5 bases each). V dropped 3 bases and J dropped 3 bases, with 18 bases sitting between them. This CDR3 has 16 amino acids. Germline CDR1 is GTSNPN and CDR2 is SVGIG (reference sequence). The CDR3 nucleotides read TGTGCCTGGAGGAAGGGGTCCGGGATTGTCTACAATGAGCAGTTCTTC. Translation: CAWRKGSGIVYNEQFF.

The chain employs TRBV29-1 and TRBJ1-1, with D tentatively TRBD1 (5 bases). V was pared by 2 bases and J by 5 bases, with 18 bases between. Germline V CDR1 and CDR2: SQVTM, ANQGSEA. The CDR3 has 15 amino acids. This chain's CDR3 is CSVEWLGGTGTEAFF. CDR3 in DNA: TGCAGCGTTGAATGGCTCGGGGGGACGGGGACTGAAGCTTTCTTT.

This chain joins TRBV7-2 and TRBJ2-5, with D possibly matching TRBD1 (6 bases). This CDR3 has 13 residues. Germline CDR1 is SGHTA and CDR2 is FQGNSA. Trimming removed 7 bases at V and 7 bases at J, with 16 bases between. This CDR3 reads CASNIPPRGTQYF. CDR3 coding DNA: TGTGCCAGCAATATCCCGCCCAGGGGGACCCAGTACTTC.

The chain joins TRBV27 to TRBJ1-5; TRBD1 is a possible D gene (5 bases). V lost 7 bases and J lost 6, with 19 bases in between. Germline CDR1 and CDR2: MNHEY and SMNVEV (reference sequence). The CDR3 runs to 15 residues. The CDR3 reads CASTPRGGGGQPQHF. The CDR3 nucleotides are TGTGCCAGCACCCCCCGGGGCGGGGGAGGTCAGCCCCAGCATTTT.

The V call is TRBV11-2, the J call TRBJ2-7, with D tentatively TRBD1 (5 bases). The CDR3 extends over 14 amino acids. V lost 5 bases to trimming and J lost 1 base, with 12 bases between them. CDR1 is SGHAT and CDR2 is FQNNGV in the germline V gene. The CDR3 region is CASSEQVGSYEQYF. The CDR3 DNA reads as TGTGCCAGCAGCGAACAGGTAGGTTCCTACGAGCAGTACTTC.

The V gene is TRBV18, the J gene TRBJ1-1, with D possibly being TRBD1 (6 bases). CDR1 and CDR2 (germline): KGHSH, LQKENI. Trimming left V 5 bases short and J 5 bases short, with 12 bases between. The CDR3 covers 13 residues. The CDR3 region has the DNA TGTGCCAGCTCATCCACAGGGCGGACTGAAGCTTTCTTT. Its protein product is CASSSTGRTEAFF.

This clone has just one count. The V and J genes are TRBV6-6 and TRBJ2-7; a weak D match, TRBD2 (6 bases). CDR3 length: 14 residues. CDR1 and CDR2 from the germline V gene are MNHNY and SVGAGI (reference sequence). Deletions cut 8 bases from V and 0 bases from J, with 14 bases between. Written as DNA, the CDR3 is TGTGCCAGCGTTAATGGCGGGGACTCCTACGAGCAGTACTTC. Protein product: CASVNGGDSYEQYF.

The chain links TRBV11-2 to TRBJ1-2; TRBD1 agrees at 7 bases. J was trimmed by 4 bases and V by 6 bases; bases with no gene match: 8. Germline CDR1 is SGHAT and CDR2 is FQNNGV. CDR3 length: 14 residues. CDR3 nucleotide sequence: TGTGCCAGCAGTCTAACAGGGGCCCTCTATGGCTACACCTTC. It encodes CASSLTGALYGYTF.

This chain connects TRBV4-1 to TRBJ1-2; D perhaps matches TRBD1 (5 bases). From germline, CDR1 is MGHRA and CDR2 YSYEKL. The V and J ends lost 1 base and 4 bases respectively, with 16 bases between them. CDR3 length: 16 residues. This CDR3 is CASSQGLRVGAYGYTF. The DNA of the CDR3 is TGCGCCAGCAGCCAAGGGTTGCGGGTTGGGGCCTATGGCTACACCTTC.

The chain joins TRBV28 to TRBJ2-1; tentatively, D is TRBD1 (6 bases). In germline, CDR1 is MDHEN, CDR2 SYDVKM. V dropped 6 bases and J dropped 3 bases, with 15 bases sitting between them. CDR3 size: 15 residues. The CDR3 spells CASSDRQDIYNEQFF. Here the CDR3 DNA reads TGTGCCAGCAGCGATCGACAGGACATCTACAATGAGCAGTTCTTC. The whole variable domain, remainder taken from reference TRBV28 and TRBJ2-1, is DVKVTQSSRYLVKRTGEKVFLECVQDMDHENMFWYRQDPGLGLRLIYFSYDVKMKEKGDIPEGYSVSREKKERFSLILESASTNQTSMYLCASSDRQDIYNEQFFGPGTRLTVL.

The chain couples TRBV7-3 to TRBJ2-2; 7 nucleotides agree with TRBD2. The CDR3 loop spans 17 amino acids. With 5 bases clipped from V and 2 bases from J, the junction kept 11 bases outside the gene matches. Germline-derived CDR1 and CDR2 are SGHTA and FQGTGA. The CDR3 is CASSQGRASGNTGELFF. In DNA, the CDR3 is TGTGCCAGCAGCCAGGGCAGGGCTAGCGGTAACACCGGGGAGCTGTTTTTT.